This T cell receptor (beta chain) was identified during a study of cytomegalovirus exposure and HLA in healthy donors. Findings of the study overall: CMV serostatus was the sole immune exposure information available.

The PCR made use of 60 Vbeta and 13 Jbeta primers. The method was immunoSEQ multiplex PCR; TCRdb's version includes in-frame clones alone and lacks a portion of them. Of more than 95,000 clones listed, 60% to 70% are singletons. This CDR3 region has 13 residues. Germline V gene sequence: CDR1 MNHNY, CDR2 SVGAGI (reference sequence). The ends were cut back, 2 bases at V and 6 bases at J, with 10 bases in the middle. Regarding this clone: Its antigen is undetermined.

The source is a woman aged 40-49 years in good health and CMV-seropositive. The V and J genes are TRBV6-6 and TRBJ1-1, with no clear D. Sample: PBMCs. The CDR3 here is CASSYGPGAEAFF. The CDR3 nucleotides read TGTGCCAGCAGTTACGGGCCCGGGGCTGAAGCTTTCTTT.